The entry below describes one T cell receptor beta chain. Central memory, naive, regulatory and stem cell-like memory CD4+ cells were sorted by CD45RO/CCR7/CD25/CD127/CD95/CD27. Looked up from germline, CDR1 is GTSNPN and CDR2 is SVGIG (reference sequence). The CDR3 has 15 residues. J was trimmed by 6 bases and V by 2 bases; bases with no gene match: 4. The data stem from a study of beta chain features in type 1 diabetes. Expressed TCRB transcripts were sequenced because the isolated RNA had all been reverse transcribed beforehand. Clones were read by immunoSEQ multiplex PCR, and TCRdb kept only the in-frame ones, dropping some. The table lists hundreds of thousands of clones, 10% to 15% of them singletons, with roughly 0.017% in the top ten.

This chain joins TRBV30 and TRBJ2-2, with TRBD2 identical over 12 bases. Sequenced material: naive CD4+ T cells from blood. The TCR was taken from a young man in good health. The CDR3: CAWSRLAGAPGELFF. Written as DNA, the CDR3 is TGTGCCTGGAGTAGACTAGCGGGAGCCCCCGGGGAGCTGTTTTTT.